The source of this T cell receptor beta chain is a study of T cell responses to AZD1222 COVID-19 vaccine. For the study at large: Pooling covered second doses at about 4 or about 12 weeks.

V lost 1 base to trimming and J lost 5 bases; unmatched junction nucleotides: 7. The CDR3 has 17 amino acids. CDR1 and CDR2 from the germline V gene are MNHEY and SMNVEV (reference sequence). This table comes from immunoSEQ multiplex PCR, and its TCRdb copy is limited to in-frame clones, with some not included. The sample consists of roughly 34,000 clones, roughly nine tenths of them appearing once. This clonotype was obtained from an adult in good health. Material: peripheral blood, obtained on day 0 of AZD1222 vaccination. The rearrangement uses TRBV27 and TRBJ2-7; 14 bases align to TRBD2. CDR3 sequence reads: CASSLLGGTSGSHEQYF. The CDR3 DNA follows: TGTGCCAGCAGTTTATTGGGGGGGACTAGCGGGAGTCACGAGCAGTACTTC.